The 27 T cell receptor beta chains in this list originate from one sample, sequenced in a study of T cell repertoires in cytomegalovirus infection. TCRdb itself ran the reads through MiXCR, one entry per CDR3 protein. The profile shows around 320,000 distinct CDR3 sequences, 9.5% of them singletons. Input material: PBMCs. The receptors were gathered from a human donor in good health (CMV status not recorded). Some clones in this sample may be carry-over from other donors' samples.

The CDR3 sequence: CSARKRDREAYGYTF. CDR3 DNA: TGCAGTGCCAGAAAGAGGGACAGGGAGGCCTATGGCTACACCTTC. V and J are TRBV20-1 and TRBJ1-2, with 9 bases lining up with TRBD1. The V gene's germline CDR1 is DFQATT and CDR2 SNEGSKA (reference sequence). The CDR3 has 15 amino acids. The trim removed 6 bases at V and 4 bases at J, leaving 12 bases unmatched.

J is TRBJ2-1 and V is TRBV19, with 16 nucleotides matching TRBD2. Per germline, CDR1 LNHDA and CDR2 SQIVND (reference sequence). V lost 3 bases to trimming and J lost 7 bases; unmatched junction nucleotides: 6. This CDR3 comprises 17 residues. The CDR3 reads CASSILGLAGGRNEQFF. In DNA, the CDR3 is TGTGCCAGTAGTATTCTGGGACTAGCGGGGGGGCGGAATGAGCAGTTCTTC.

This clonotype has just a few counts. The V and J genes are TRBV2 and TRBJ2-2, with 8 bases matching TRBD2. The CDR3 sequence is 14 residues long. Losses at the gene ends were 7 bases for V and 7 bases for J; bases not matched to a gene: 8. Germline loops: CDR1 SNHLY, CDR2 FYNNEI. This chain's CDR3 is CASKREKGGGELFF. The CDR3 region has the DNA TGTGCCAGCAAGCGGGAGAAGGGAGGCGGGGAGCTGTTTTTT.

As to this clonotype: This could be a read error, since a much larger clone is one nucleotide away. CDR3 protein: CASSLHLGQGGSSPFHF. The CDR3 nucleotides are TGCGCCAGCAGCCTCCACCTCGGACAGGGAGGGTCCTCACCCTTCCACTTT. This chain uses TRBV4-1 with TRBJ1-6; TRBD1 aligns across 8 bases. CDR3 length: 17 amino acids. Germline lookup yields CDR1 MGHRA and CDR2 YSYEKL.

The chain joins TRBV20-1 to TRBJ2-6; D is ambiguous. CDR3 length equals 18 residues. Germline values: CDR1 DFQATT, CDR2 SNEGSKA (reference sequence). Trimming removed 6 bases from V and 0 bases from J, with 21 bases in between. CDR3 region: CSARARRGSYSGANVLTF. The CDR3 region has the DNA TGCAGTGCCCGTGCGAGGAGAGGCTCATACTCTGGGGCCAACGTCCTGACTTTC.

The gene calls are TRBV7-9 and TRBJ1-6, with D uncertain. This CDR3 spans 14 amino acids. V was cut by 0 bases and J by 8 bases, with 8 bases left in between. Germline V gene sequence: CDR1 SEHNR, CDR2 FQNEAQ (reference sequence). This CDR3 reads CASSLALGDSPLHF. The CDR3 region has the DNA TGTGCCAGCAGCTTAGCGCTAGGTGATTCACCCCTCCACTTT.

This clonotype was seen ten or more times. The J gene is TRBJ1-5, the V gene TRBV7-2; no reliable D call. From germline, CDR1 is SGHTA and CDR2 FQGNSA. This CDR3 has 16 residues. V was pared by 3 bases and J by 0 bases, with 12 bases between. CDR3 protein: CASSLGQIYSNQPQHF. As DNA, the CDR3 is TGTGCCAGCAGCTTGGGCCAGATATATAGCAATCAGCCCCAGCATTTT.

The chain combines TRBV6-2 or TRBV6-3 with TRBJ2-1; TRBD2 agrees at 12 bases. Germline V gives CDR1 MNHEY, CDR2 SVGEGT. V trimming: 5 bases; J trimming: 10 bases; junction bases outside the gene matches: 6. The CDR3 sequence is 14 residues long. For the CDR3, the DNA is TGTGCCAGCAGTCCCCCGACTAGCGGGGGAGAGCAGTTCTTC. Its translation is CASSPPTSGGEQFF.

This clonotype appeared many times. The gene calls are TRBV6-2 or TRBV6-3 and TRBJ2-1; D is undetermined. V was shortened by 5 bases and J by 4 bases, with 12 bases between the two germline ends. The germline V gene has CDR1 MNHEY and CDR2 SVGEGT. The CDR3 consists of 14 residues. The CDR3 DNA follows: TGTGCCAGCAGTACACAGACTCGTTACAATGAGCAGTTCTTC. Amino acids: CASSTQTRYNEQFF.

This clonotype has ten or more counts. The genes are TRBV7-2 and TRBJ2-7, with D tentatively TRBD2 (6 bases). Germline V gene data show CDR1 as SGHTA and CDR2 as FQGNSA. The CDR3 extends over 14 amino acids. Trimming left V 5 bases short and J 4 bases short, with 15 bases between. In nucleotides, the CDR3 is TGTGCCAGCAGCCGAGTGGCGGGGACTTACGAGCAGTACTTC. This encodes CASSRVAGTYEQYF.

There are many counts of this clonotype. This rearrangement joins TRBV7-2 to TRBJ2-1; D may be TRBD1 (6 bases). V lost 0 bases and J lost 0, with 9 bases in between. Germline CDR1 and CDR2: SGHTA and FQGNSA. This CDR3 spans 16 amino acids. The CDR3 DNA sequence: TGTGCCAGCAGCTTAGCGGGGGCTCGCTCCTACAATGAGCAGTTCTTC. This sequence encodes CASSLAGARSYNEQFF.

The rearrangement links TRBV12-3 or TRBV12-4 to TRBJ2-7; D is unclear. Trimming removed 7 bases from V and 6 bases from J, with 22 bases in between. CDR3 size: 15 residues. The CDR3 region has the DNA TGTGCCAGCACCTATAGGGCCGTAAGGGATGGCGAGCAGTACTTC. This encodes CASTYRAVRDGEQYF.

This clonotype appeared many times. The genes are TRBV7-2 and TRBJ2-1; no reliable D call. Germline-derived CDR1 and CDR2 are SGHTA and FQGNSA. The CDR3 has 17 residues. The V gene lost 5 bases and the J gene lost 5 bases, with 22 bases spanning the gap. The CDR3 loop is CASSPTLRVATHNEQFF. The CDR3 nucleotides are TGTGCCAGCAGCCCCACCCTAAGGGTGGCGACACACAATGAGCAGTTCTTC.

The CDR3 is CASSVNGGRSGNEQFF. The CDR3 region has the DNA TGTGCCAGCAGCGTAAACGGCGGGAGGTCAGGTAATGAGCAGTTCTTC. The chain joins TRBV7-3 to TRBJ2-1, with 8 nucleotides matching TRBD2. The CDR3 is 16 residues long. V lost 5 bases, J lost 7 bases, and 13 bases stayed unmatched. The germline CDR1 and CDR2 sequences are SGHTA and FQGTGA.

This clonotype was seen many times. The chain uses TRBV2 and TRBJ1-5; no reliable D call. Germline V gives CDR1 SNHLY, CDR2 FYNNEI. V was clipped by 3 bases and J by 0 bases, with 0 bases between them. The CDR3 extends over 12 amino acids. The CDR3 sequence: CASSDSNQPQHF. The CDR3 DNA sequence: TGTGCCAGCAGTGATAGCAATCAGCCCCAGCATTTT.

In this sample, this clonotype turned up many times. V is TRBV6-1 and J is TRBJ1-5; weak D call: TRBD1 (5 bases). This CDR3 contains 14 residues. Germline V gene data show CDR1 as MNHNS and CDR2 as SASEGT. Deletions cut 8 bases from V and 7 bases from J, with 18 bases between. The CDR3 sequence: CASLERGLLQPQHF. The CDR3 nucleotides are TGTGCCAGCCTGGAGCGGGGCCTTCTACAGCCCCAGCATTTT.

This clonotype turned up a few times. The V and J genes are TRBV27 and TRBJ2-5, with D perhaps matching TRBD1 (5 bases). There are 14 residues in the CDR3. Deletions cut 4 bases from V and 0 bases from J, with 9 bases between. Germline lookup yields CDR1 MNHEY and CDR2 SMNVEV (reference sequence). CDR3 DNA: TGTGCCAGCAGTTCCTTAGGGGACCAAGAGACCCAGTACTTC. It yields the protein CASSSLGDQETQYF.

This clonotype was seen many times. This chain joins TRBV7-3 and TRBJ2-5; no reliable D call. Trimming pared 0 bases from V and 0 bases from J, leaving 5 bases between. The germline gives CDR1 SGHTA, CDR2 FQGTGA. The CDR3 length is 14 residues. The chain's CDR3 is CASSLTGNQETQYF. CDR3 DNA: TGTGCCAGCAGCTTAACGGGAAACCAAGAGACCCAGTACTTC.

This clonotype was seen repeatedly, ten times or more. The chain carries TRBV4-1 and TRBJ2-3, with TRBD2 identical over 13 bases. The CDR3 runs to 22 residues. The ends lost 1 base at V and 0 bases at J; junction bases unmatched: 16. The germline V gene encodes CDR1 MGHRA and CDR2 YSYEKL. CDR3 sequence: CASSQVGTSGTKTKESTDTQYF. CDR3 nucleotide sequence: TGCGCCAGCAGCCAAGTAGGGACTAGCGGGACGAAAACCAAAGAGAGCACAGATACGCAGTATTTT.

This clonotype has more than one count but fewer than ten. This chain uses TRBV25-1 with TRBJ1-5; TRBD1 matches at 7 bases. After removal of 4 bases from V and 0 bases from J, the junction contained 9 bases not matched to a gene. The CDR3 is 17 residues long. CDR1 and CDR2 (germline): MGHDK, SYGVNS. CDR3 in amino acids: CASSGPGQADSNQPQHF. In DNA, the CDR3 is TGTGCCAGCAGTGGACCCGGACAGGCGGATAGCAATCAGCCCCAGCATTTT.

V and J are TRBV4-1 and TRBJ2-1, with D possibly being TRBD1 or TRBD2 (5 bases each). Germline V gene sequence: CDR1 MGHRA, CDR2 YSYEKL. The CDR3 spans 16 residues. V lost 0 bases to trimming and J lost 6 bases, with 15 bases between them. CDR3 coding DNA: TGCGCCAGCAGCCAAGATGGGGGACCTAGCTCCAATGAGCAGTTCTTC. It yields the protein CASSQDGGPSSNEQFF.

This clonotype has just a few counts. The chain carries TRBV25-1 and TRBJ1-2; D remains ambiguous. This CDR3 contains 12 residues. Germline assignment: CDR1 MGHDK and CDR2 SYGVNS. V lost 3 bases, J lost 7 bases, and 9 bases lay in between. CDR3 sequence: CASSDPPTGYTF. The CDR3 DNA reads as TGTGCCAGCAGTGACCCCCCGACTGGCTACACCTTC.

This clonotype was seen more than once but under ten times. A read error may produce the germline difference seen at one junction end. Written as DNA, the CDR3 is TGTGCCAGCAGCTCAAGGGACCTAGGCAATCAGCCCCAGCATTTT. Translating it yields CASSSRDLGNQPQHF. V usage is TRBV4-1 and J usage is TRBJ1-5; a weak D match, TRBD1 (5 bases). Germline V CDR1 and CDR2: MGHRA, YSYEKL. The CDR3 length is 15 residues.

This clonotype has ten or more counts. The CDR3 protein is CASSGTENYGYTF. The DNA for the CDR3 is TGTGCCAGCAGTGGGACGGAGAACTATGGCTACACCTTC. This chain links TRBV12-3 or TRBV12-4 with TRBJ1-2, with D possibly being TRBD1 (5 bases). Trimming cost V 5 bases and J 2 bases, with 9 bases left between them. The CDR3 runs 13 residues.

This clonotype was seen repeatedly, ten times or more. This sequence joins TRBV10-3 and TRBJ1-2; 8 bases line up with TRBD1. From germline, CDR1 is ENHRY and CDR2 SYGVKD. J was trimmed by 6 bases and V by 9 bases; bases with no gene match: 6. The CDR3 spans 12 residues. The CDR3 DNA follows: TGTGCCATTTGGACAGGGAGCCATGGCTACACCTTC. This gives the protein CAIWTGSHGYTF.

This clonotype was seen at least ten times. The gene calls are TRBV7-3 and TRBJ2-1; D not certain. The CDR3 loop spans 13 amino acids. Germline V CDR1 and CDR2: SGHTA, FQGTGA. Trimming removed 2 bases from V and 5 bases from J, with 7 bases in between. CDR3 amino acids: CASSLAGNNEQFF. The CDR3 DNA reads TGTGCCAGCAGCTTAGCCGGCAACAATGAGCAGTTCTTC.

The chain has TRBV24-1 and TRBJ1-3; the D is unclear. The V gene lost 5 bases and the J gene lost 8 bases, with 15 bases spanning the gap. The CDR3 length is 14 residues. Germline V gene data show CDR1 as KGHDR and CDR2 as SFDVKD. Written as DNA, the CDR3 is TGTGCCACCAGTGGGGCGCGTACCACGGACACCATATATTTT. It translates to CATSGARTTDTIYF.